In its sample, the clone carrying this TCR beta chain was seen many times. TRAV- and TRBV-specific primers were used for first-strand cDNA, which covered alpha and beta chains. Over roughly 20 PCR cycles, TCRs were amplified from a constant-region primer and V-primer adapter. With in vitro transcription, the isolated mRNA was amplified. TCRdb re-derived calls from the reads in MiXCR, one entry per CDR3 protein. The sample includes about 58,000 distinct CDR3 sequences, about a quarter of them seen just once. The time point: after trial treatment. Treatment reported: LDRT plus nivolumab, ipilimumab, low-dose cyclophosphamide and aspirin (RACIN trial). Nivolumab, ipilimumab, aspirin, low-dose cyclophosphamide and low-dose radiotherapy were given to donors. These data are taken from a study of low-dose radiotherapy and immunotherapy resistance in tumors. Study-wide background: Patients of Cohort 1 had 0.5 Gy fractions every 2 weeks, which summed to 6.5 Gy. Every two weeks, cyclophosphamide 200 mg/m2 was infused one day before radiation plus immunotherapy.

Germline V lookup: CDR1 DFQATT, CDR2 SNEGSKA (reference sequence). The CDR3 length is 16 residues. V lost 0 bases to trimming and J lost 6 bases; unmatched junction nucleotides: 6. This receptor was taken from a male donor with prostate cancer. Material: PBMCs, obtained after low-dose radiotherapy plus immunotherapy. The J gene is TRBJ2-2, the V gene TRBV20-1; 11 bases align to TRBD1. The CDR3 region has the DNA TGCAGTGCTAGAGATTACGGACAGGGGGCGCCCGGGGAGCTGTTTTTT. Translating it yields CSARDYGQGAPGELFF.